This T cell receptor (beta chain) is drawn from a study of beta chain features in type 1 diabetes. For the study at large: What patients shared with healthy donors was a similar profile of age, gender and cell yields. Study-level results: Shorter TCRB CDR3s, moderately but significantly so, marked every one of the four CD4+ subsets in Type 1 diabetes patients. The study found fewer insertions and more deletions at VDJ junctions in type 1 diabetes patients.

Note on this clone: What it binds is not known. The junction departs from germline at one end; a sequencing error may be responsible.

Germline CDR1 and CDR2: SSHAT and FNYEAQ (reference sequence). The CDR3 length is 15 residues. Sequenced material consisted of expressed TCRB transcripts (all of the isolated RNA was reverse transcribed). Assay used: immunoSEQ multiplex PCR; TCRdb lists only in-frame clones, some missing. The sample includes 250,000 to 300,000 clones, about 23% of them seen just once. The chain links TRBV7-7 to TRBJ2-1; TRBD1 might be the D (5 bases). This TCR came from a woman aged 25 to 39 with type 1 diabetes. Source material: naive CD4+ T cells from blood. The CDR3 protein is CASSLNTGSYNEQFF. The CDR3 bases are TGTGCTAGCAGCTTAAACACAGGATCCTACAATGAGCAGTTCTTC. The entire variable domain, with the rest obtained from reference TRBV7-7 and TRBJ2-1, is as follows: GAGVSQSPRYKVTKRGQDVTLRCDPISSHATLYWYQQALGQGPEFLTYFNYEAQPDKSGLPSDRFSAERPEGSISTLTIQRTEQRDSAMYRCASSLNTGSYNEQFFGPGTRLTVL.